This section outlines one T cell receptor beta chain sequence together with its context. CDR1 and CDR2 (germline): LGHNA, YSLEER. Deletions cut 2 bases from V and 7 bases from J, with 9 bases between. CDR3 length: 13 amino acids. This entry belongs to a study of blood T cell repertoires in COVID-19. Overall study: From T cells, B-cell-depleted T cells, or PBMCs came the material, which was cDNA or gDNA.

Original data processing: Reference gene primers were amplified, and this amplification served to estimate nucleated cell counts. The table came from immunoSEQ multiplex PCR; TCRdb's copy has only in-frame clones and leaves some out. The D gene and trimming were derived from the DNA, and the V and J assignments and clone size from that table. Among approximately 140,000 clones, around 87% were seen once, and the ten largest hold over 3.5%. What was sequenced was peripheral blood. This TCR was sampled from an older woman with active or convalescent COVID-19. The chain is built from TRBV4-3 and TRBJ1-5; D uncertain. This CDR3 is CASSQHEGQPQHF. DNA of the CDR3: TGCGCCAGCAGCCAACATGAGGGACAGCCCCAGCATTTT.